The clone carrying this TCR beta chain was counted at least ten times. Its antigen is not known. Germline CDR1 and CDR2: LGHDT and YNNKEL (reference sequence). With 2 bases removed from V and 7 bases from J, the gap between germline ends came to 11 bases. CDR3 length: 14 residues. TCRdb called clones again from the PCR reads with MiXCR. The table has fewer than 50,000 clones, approximately 28% seen once; the top ten hold around 9.6%. This entry belongs to a study of metastatic and nonmetastatic thyroid tumors. Until they underwent thyroid surgery, no patient had received any treatment. Overall study findings and caveats: A significant increase in TCR beta diversity was reportedly seen in malignant thyroid tumors relative to benign nodules, in blood and tumor.

Sample: blood. This sequence joins TRBV3-1 and TRBJ2-2; possibly TRBD1 for D (7 bases). The receptor was derived from a male donor with papillary thyroid cancer or a benign thyroid nodule (not recorded which). Some clones in this sample may be carry-over from other donors' samples. DNA for the CDR3: TGTGCCAGCAGCCAACCAGGGGGGCGCGGGGAGCTGTTTTTT. Its translation is CASSQPGGRGELFF.